Below, 10 T cell receptor beta chains from the same sample are listed, as sequenced in a study of blood T cell repertoires in COVID-19. Data came from immunoSEQ multiplex PCR; TCRdb stores just in-frame clones and leaves some out. The data contain 200,000 to 250,000 clones, 75% to 85% of them seen just once; the ten biggest clones take up about 8.2%. Sequences were obtained from PBMCs or T cells enriched from blood (not recorded which). The source is a woman between 45 and 60 years old with acute COVID-19.

The chain combines TRBV7-8 with TRBJ2-3; TRBD2 agrees at 14 bases. The length of the CDR3 is 17 residues. V shed 8 bases and J 2 bases; nucleotides not matched to a gene: 9. CDR1 is SGHVS and CDR2 is FQNEAQ in the germline V gene. This CDR3 is CASGGTSGGTYTDTQYF. CDR3 nucleotide sequence: TGTGCCAGCGGGGGGACTAGCGGGGGAACATACACAGATACGCAGTATTTT.

The chain uses TRBV7-2 and TRBJ2-5, with 10 bases aligning to TRBD2. The CDR3 loop spans 15 amino acids. V gave up 5 bases and J gave up 0 bases; unmatched junction bases: 3. Germline V gives CDR1 SGHTA, CDR2 FQGNSA. The CDR3 nucleotides are TGTGCCAGCAGCCGCACTAGCGGGGACCAAGAGACCCAGTACTTC. Its translation is CASSRTSGDQETQYF.

This chain uses TRBV7-2 with TRBJ2-3, with D perhaps TRBD2 (7 bases). CDR3 size: 15 residues. CDR1 and CDR2 from the germline V gene are SGHTA and FQGNSA. V was shortened by 5 bases and J by 9 bases, with 21 bases between the two germline ends. The CDR3, as DNA: TGTGCCAGCAGCCGGGGGGCCCCGACCACAGGGACGCAGTATTTT. Its translation: CASSRGAPTTGTQYF.

The chain has TRBV10-2 and TRBJ1-2; weak D call: TRBD1 (5 bases). The germline gives CDR1 WSHSY, CDR2 SAAADI. The CDR3 loop spans 13 amino acids. V was pared by 4 bases and J by 2 bases, with 8 bases between. CDR3 nucleotides: TGCGCCAGCAGTGGGCAGGGAAACTATGGCTACACCTTC. It is translated as CASSGQGNYGYTF.

J is TRBJ2-2 and V is TRBV19, with 8 bases matching TRBD2. This CDR3 comprises 15 residues. Germline V gives CDR1 LNHDA, CDR2 SQIVND (reference sequence). The trim removed 3 bases at V and 6 bases at J, leaving 6 bases unmatched. The CDR3 spells CASSMGSGGPGELFF. The CDR3 DNA is TGTGCCAGTAGTATGGGAAGCGGGGGTCCCGGGGAGCTGTTTTTT.

This clone was found once. V usage is TRBV5-1 and J usage is TRBJ2-2; tentative D call: TRBD2 (7 bases). The CDR3 runs 15 residues. The germline gives CDR1 SGHRS, CDR2 YFSETQ. V shed 1 base and J shed 2 bases, with 9 bases lying between them. CDR3 nucleotides: TGCGCCAGCAGCTTGAGGGGGGGAAACACCGGGGAGCTGTTTTTT. Amino acid sequence: CASSLRGGNTGELFF.

The rearrangement uses TRBV18 and TRBJ2-7; D is perhaps TRBD2 (5 bases). The CDR3 spans 15 residues. The ends were cut back, 1 base at V and 2 bases at J, with 12 bases in the middle. Germline-derived CDR1 and CDR2 are KGHSH and LQKENI. CDR3 sequence reads: CASSPQGPGTYEQYF. CDR3 DNA sequence: TGTGCCAGCTCACCACAGGGTCCGGGAACCTACGAGCAGTACTTC.

The J gene is TRBJ1-6, the V gene TRBV19, with TRBD1 as a possible D gene (5 bases). This CDR3 comprises 13 residues. V was cut by 7 bases and J by 6 bases, with 10 bases left in between. CDR1 and CDR2 from the germline V gene are LNHDA and SQIVND (reference sequence). In DNA form, the CDR3 reads TGTGCCAGTAATAGGGGTGGTAATTCACCCCTCCACTTT. Its translation: CASNRGGNSPLHF. The full variable domain, in which reference TRBV19 and TRBJ1-6 provide the parts outside the CDR3, is DGGITQSPKYLFRKEGQNVTLSCEQNLNHDAMYWYRQDPGQGLRLIYYSQIVNDFQKGDIAEGYSVSREKKESFPLTVTSAQKNPTAFYLCASNRGGNSPLHFGNGTRLTVT.

This chain joins TRBV20-1 and TRBJ2-3; D perhaps matches TRBD2 (6 bases). Germline CDR1 DFQATT, CDR2 SNEGSKA (reference sequence). This CDR3 has 15 amino acids. Trimming pared 3 bases from V and 4 bases from J, leaving 17 bases between. In DNA, the CDR3 is TGCAGTGCTAGTTTGGGGCGGGGCTTGGCAGATACGCAGTATTTT. Translation: CSASLGRGLADTQYF.

The chain joins TRBV25-1 to TRBJ1-2; TRBD1 aligns across 9 bases. The ends lost 8 bases at V and 7 bases at J; junction bases unmatched: 8. The CDR3 runs 13 residues. Germline lookup yields CDR1 MGHDK and CDR2 SYGVNS. The chain's CDR3 is CASSGTGFSGYTF. DNA of the CDR3: TGTGCCAGCTCCGGGACAGGGTTCTCTGGCTACACCTTC.